This TCR beta chain was sequenced for a study of radiotherapy plus CTLA-4 blockade in lung cancer. Sequencing was performed with immunoSEQ multiplex PCR; in TCRdb, only in-frame clones are kept and a portion is missing. The sample holds 90,000 to 150,000 clones, nearly 80% seen once. The CDR3 totals 14 residues. The germline V gene encodes CDR1 MNHEY and CDR2 SVGAGI. Trimming removed 6 bases from V and 4 bases from J; junction bases left unmatched: 7. In regard to this clone: Its target is not known.

The study's findings and limits: Increased serum interferon-beta after radiation also reportedly predicted response strongly.

The clonotype originates from a human donor with non-small cell lung cancer who had a partial response to radiotherapy plus ipilimumab. This sequence joins TRBV6-5 and TRBJ2-3; 7 nucleotides line up with TRBD2. The input for sequencing was peripheral blood, taken from a patient treated with radiotherapy plus ipilimumab. Here the CDR3 DNA reads TGTGCCAGCAGGGCGGGGGTGTTGGCAGATACGCAGTATTTT. Amino acids: CASRAGVLADTQYF.